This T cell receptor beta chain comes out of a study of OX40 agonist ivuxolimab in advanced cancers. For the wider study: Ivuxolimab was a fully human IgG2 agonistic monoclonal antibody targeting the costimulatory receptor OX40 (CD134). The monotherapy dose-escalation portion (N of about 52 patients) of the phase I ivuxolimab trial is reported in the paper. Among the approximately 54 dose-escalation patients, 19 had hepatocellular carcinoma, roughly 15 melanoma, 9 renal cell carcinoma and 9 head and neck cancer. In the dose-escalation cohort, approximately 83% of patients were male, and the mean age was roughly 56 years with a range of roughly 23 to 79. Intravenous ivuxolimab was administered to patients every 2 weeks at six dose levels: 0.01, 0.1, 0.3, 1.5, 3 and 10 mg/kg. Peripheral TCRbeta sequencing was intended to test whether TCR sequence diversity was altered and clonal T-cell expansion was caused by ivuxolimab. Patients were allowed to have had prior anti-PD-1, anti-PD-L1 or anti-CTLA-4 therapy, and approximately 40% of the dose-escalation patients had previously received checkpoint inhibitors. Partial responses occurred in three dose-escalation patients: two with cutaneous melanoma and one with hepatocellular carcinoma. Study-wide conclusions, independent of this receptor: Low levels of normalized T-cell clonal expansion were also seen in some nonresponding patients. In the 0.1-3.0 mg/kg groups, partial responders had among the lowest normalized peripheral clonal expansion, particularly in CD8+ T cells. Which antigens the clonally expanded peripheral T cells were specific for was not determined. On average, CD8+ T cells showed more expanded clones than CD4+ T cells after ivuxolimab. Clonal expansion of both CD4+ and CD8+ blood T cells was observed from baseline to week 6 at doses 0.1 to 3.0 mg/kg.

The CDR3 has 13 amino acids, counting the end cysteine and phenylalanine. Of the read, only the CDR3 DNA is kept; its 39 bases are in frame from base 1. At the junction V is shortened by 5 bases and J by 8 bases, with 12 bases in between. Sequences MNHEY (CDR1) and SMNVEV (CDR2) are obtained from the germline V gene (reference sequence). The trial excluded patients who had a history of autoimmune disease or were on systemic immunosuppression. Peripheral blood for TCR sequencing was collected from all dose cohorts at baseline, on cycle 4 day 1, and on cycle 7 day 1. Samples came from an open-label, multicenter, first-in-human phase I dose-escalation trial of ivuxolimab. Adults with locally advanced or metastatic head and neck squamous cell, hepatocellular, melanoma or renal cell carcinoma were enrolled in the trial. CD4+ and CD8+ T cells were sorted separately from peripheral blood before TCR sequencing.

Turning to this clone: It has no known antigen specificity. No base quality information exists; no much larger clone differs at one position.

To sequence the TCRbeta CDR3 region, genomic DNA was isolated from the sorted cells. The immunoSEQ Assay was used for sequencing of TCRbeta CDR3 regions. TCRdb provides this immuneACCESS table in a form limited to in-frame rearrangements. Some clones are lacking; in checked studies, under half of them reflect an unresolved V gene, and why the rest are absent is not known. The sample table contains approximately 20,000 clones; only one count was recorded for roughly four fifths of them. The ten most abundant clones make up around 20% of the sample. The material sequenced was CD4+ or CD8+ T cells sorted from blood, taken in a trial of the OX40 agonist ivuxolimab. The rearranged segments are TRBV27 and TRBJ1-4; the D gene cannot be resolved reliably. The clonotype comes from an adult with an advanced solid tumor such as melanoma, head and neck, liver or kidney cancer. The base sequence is TGTGCCAGCAGTGACATCGGCTCCGAAAAACTGTTTTTT. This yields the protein CASSDIGSEKLFF.